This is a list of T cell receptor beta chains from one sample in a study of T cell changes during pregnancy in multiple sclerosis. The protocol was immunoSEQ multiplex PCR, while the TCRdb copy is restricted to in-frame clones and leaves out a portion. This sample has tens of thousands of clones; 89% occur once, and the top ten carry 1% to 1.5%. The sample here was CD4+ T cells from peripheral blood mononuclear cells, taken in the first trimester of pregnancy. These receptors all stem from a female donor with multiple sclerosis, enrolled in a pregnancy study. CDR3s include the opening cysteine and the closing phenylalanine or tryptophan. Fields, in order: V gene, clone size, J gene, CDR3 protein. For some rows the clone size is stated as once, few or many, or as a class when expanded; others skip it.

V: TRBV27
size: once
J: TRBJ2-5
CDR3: CASSSHSQETQYF

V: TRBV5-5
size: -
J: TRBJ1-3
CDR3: CASSADGSSGNTIYF

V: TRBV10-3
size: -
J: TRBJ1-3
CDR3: CAISERGSGTVHSGNTIYF

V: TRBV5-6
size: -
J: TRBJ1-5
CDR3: CASSKGQGRQPQHF

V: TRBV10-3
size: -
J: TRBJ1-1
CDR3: CAISYDRRENTEAFF

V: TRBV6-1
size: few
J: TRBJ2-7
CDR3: CATQTDSEQYF

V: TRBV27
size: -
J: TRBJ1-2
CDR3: CASKGTGDYGYTF

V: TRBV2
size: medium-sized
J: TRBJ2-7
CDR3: CASREQPGTGGYEQYF

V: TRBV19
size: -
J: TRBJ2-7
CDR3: CASREEGDSRGYEQYF

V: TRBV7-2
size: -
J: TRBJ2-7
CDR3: CASSLASDTGYEQYF

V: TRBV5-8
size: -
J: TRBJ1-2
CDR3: CASSSESGTPRSYTF

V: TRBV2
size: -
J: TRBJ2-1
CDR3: CASRTSGSIYEQFF

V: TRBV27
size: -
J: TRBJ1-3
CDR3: CASSKTSEENSGNTIYF

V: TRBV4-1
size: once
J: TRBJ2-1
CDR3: CASSQGSGLAENNEQFF

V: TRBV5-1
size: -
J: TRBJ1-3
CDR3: CASSFGTAGNTIYF

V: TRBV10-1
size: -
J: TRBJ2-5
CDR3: CASSRDRGQETQYF

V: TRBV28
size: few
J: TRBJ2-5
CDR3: CASSSQAAGARETQYF

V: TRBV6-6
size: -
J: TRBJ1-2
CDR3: CVTGSVYGYTF

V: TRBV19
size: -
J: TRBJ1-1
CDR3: CASSIGQGTEAFF

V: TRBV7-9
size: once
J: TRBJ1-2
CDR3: CASSLEGTGGGGYGYTF

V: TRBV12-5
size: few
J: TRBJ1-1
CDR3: CASGLGTGRDMNTEAFF

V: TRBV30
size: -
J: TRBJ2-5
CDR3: CAWSGGLAGGKTQYF

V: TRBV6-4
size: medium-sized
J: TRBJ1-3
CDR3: CASSDVRATEAGNTIYF

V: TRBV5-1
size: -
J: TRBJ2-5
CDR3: CASRTSVGETQYF

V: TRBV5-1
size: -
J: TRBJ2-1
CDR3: CASSPRSGGEFNEQFF